This paragraph covers one TCR beta chain sequence. Its antigen remains unknown. Treatment indicated: roughly 18 received Ad26.COV2.S at low or high dose, single or two shots; about 5 received placebo; per-sample allocation not given. Day 63 after the first vaccine or placebo injection was the time point for sampling. This sample was included in a study of Ad26.COV2.S vaccination and SARS-CoV-2 variants. The overall study: A participant enrolled in the COV1001 Ad26.COV2.S trial arm provided the sample.

Points from the study as a whole: The TCR breadth and depth analyses may have produced an underestimate of total T cell responses.

The germline CDR1 and CDR2 sequences are SGHVS and FNYEAQ. The V end lost 1 base, the J end lost 3 bases, and 21 bases lay between the germline ends. There are 18 residues in the CDR3. Produced via immunoSEQ multiplex PCR; TCRdb's table is partial and in-frame only. The sample carries some 340,000 clones, 70% to 90% recorded once. The sequenced sample was peripheral blood, obtained in a trial of Ad26.COV2.S vaccine versus placebo. The TCR was taken from a person aged 18-65 years who received the Ad26.COV2.S COVID-19 vaccine or a placebo. The chain combines TRBV7-6 with TRBJ1-1, with a possible D match to TRBD1 (5 bases). The CDR3 spells CASSLVGGAGPRHTEAFF. CDR3 nucleotides: TGTGCCAGCAGCTTAGTGGGAGGGGCCGGTCCAAGACACACTGAAGCTTTCTTT.